The TCR beta chain described here comes from a study of T cell changes during pregnancy in multiple sclerosis. TCRdb's copy holds only in-frame clones and misses some; the assay was immunoSEQ multiplex PCR. The sample lists some 43,000 clones; roughly 90% were seen once. Germline CDR1 and CDR2: LNHDA and SQIVND (reference sequence). V was pared by 5 bases and J by 4 bases, with 6 bases of the junction left unmatched. CDR3 length: 14 amino acids. The receptor was isolated from a female donor in good health, enrolled as a control in a pregnancy study. Sequenced here: peripheral blood, sampled in the first trimester of pregnancy. The chain links TRBV19 to TRBJ1-2; 8 bases align to TRBD1. CDR3: CASSPGGLPYGYTF. The CDR3 DNA reads as TGTGCCAGTAGTCCAGGGGGCTTACCCTATGGCTACACCTTC.